The rows below give T cell receptor beta chains drawn from one sample of a study of Graves' ophthalmopathy and Graves' hyperthyroidism. In TCRdb, the multiplex PCR reads were re-called with MiXCR into one record per CDR3 protein. This table holds approximately 540,000 distinct CDR3 sequences, 35% to 40% found once. Source material: peripheral blood or thyroid tissue (not recorded which). Receptor source: an adult man with Graves' hyperthyroidism. CDR3s include the opening cysteine and the closing phenylalanine or tryptophan. Each record gives: D gene, J gene, V gene, clone size, CDR3 protein, CDR3 DNA. The D gene is left open where the match is weak. Expanded clones are given a class, and other clones once, few, many or no size at all.

>-|TRBJ2-5|TRBV29-1|many
CSVGQSIQETQYF
TGCAGCGTCGGACAGAGCATCCAAGAGACCCAGTACTTC
>TRBD1|TRBJ1-1|TRBV2|many
CASNQQGPVNTEAFF
TGTGCCAGCAACCAACAGGGGCCGGTTAACACTGAAGCTTTCTTT
>TRBD1|TRBJ2-6|TRBV12-3/TRBV12-4|-
CASSFLVKGAPSGANVLTF
TGTGCCAGCAGTTTTTTGGTGAAGGGGGCTCCTTCTGGGGCCAACGTCCTGACTTTC
>-|TRBJ1-6|TRBV20-1|many
CSAHRPGSSYNSPLHF
TGCAGTGCCCACCGTCCAGGGAGCTCCTATAATTCACCCCTCCACTTT
>TRBD1|TRBJ1-2|TRBV6-6|few
CASSYGTGRGYGYTF
TGTGCCAGCAGTTACGGGACAGGTCGGGGCTATGGCTACACCTTC
>TRBD2|TRBJ2-5|TRBV2|many
CASRDGTSGYQETQYF
TGTGCCAGCAGGGACGGGACTAGCGGTTATCAAGAGACCCAGTACTTC
>-|TRBJ2-6|TRBV7-9|many
CASSRDANVLTF
TGTGCCAGCTCTAGGGACGCTAACGTCCTGACTTTC
>TRBD1|TRBJ1-2|TRBV11-2|many
CASSRTQGNYGYTF
TGTGCCAGCAGTCGTACACAGGGGAACTATGGCTACACCTTC
>-|TRBJ2-7|TRBV7-6|many
CASSLGETYEQYF
TGTGCCAGCAGCTTAGGGGAGACCTACGAGCAGTACTTC
>-|TRBJ1-6|TRBV5-1|many
CASSPTPFSYNSPLHF
TGCGCCAGCAGCCCAACCCCGTTCTCCTATAATTCACCCCTCCACTTT
>-|TRBJ2-2|TRBV12-3/TRBV12-4|many
CASSWAGGNTGELFF
TGTGCCAGCAGTTGGGCGGGCGGGAACACCGGGGAGCTGTTTTTT
>TRBD1|TRBJ2-7|TRBV2|-
CASTPGQGHYEQYF
TGTGCCAGCACCCCGGGACAGGGGCACTACGAGCAGTACTTC
>-|TRBJ2-5|TRBV29-1|-
CSVVQGDRVYF
TGCAGCGTTGTACAGGGTGACCGGGTCTACTTC
>TRBD1|TRBJ2-5|TRBV6-5|many
CASSNNQGAQQETQYF
TGTGCCAGCAGTAACAACCAGGGGGCGCAGCAAGAGACCCAGTACTTC
>TRBD2|TRBJ2-7|TRBV20-1|many
CSAGQPRGGGYEQYF
TGCAGTGCGGGGCAACCGCGGGGGGGCGGGTACGAGCAGTACTTC
>-|TRBJ2-5|TRBV14|many
CASSRTVETQYF
TGTGCCAGCAGCCGAACGGTAGAGACCCAGTACTTC
>TRBD1|TRBJ1-4|TRBV3-1|-
CASSQGTGGYEKLFF
TGTGCCAGCAGCCAAGGGACAGGGGGATATGAAAAACTGTTTTTT
>-|TRBJ2-5|TRBV5-1|-
CASAPNPSQGVRETQYF
TGCGCCAGCGCTCCGAACCCATCACAAGGGGTCCGGGAGACCCAGTACTTC
>-|TRBJ1-1|TRBV7-9|-
CASSAILAGDHNEQFF
TGTGCCAGCAGCGCAATACTAGCGGGGGACCACAATGAGCAGTTCTTT
>TRBD1|TRBJ2-5|TRBV29-1|-
CSVGQGYQETQYF
TGCAGCGTAGGACAGGGGTACCAAGAGACCCAGTACTTC
>TRBD1|TRBJ2-7|TRBV5-6|-
CASSLSGTGFYEQYF
TGTGCCAGTAGCTTGTCAGGGACAGGCTTCTACGAGCAGTACTTC
>-|TRBJ2-2|TRBV24-1|-
CATSDSPPRAAGELFF
TGTGCCACCAGTGATTCCCCCCCCAGGGCAGCCGGGGAGCTGTTTTTT
>-|TRBJ1-4|TRBV6-6|-
CASRIAEKLFF
TGTGCCAGCAGAATTGCTGAAAAACTGTTTTTT
>-|TRBJ1-6|TRBV20-1|many
CSARDRTMGIGNSPLHF
TGCAGTGCTAGAGATCGAACCATGGGGATAGGTAATTCACCCCTCCACTTT
>TRBD1|TRBJ1-1|TRBV10-3|many
CAISEGQVGKTEAFF
TGTGCCATCAGTGAAGGACAGGTTGGCAAGACTGAAGCTTTCTTT
>TRBD1|TRBJ2-2|TRBV7-6|-
CARDRDRNTGELFF
TGTGCTAGAGACCGGGACAGAAACACCGGGGAGCTGTTTTTT
>-|TRBJ1-2|TRBV12-3/TRBV12-4|many
CASSLSLLYGYTF
TGTGCCAGCAGTCTTTCCCTTCTCTATGGCTACACCTTC
>-|TRBJ1-1|TRBV18|few
CASSPNENTEAFF
TGTGCCAGCTCACCAAACGAGAACACTGAAGCTTTCTTT
>TRBD1|TRBJ1-1|TRBV7-2|few
CASSLKTGDTEAFF
TGTGCCAGCAGCTTAAAGACAGGGGACACTGAAGCTTTCTTT
>-|TRBJ2-3|TRBV5-1|few
CASSLVDGSTDTQYF
TGCGCCAGCAGCTTGGTGGACGGTAGCACAGATACGCAGTATTTT
>TRBD1|TRBJ2-2|TRBV5-1|-
CASSLEQGASGELFF
TGCGCCAGCAGCTTGGAACAGGGGGCATCCGGGGAGCTGTTTTTT
>TRBD2|TRBJ2-3|TRBV9|-
CASSVGMTSGDTDTQYF
TGTGCCAGCAGCGTTGGGATGACTAGCGGAGATACAGATACGCAGTATTTT
>-|TRBJ2-3|TRBV11-2|once
CASSLEGGAGTDTQYF
TGTGCCAGCAGCTTAGAGGGTGGAGCCGGCACAGATACGCAGTATTTT
>-|TRBJ2-3|TRBV24-1|-
CATSDLQGGYPDTQYF
TGTGCCACCAGTGATTTGCAGGGTGGATACCCAGATACGCAGTATTTT
>-|TRBJ2-1|TRBV20-1|-
CSASNEYNEQFF
TGCAGTGCTAGCAACGAGTACAATGAGCAGTTCTTC
>-|TRBJ2-7|TRBV19|-
CASSIAEFYEQYF
TGTGCCAGTAGTATCGCCGAATTCTACGAGCAGTACTTC
>TRBD1|TRBJ1-4|TRBV7-2|few
CASSRDREGKLFF
TGTGCCAGCTCCCGGGACAGGGAAGGAAAACTGTTTTTT
>-|TRBJ2-7|TRBV29-1|-
CSVVGGIAYEQYF
TGCAGCGTTGTTGGGGGCATTGCCTACGAGCAGTACTTC
>TRBD2|TRBJ2-1|TRBV10-3|few
CAISAEGRDEQFF
TGTGCCATCAGTGCTGAGGGGAGGGATGAGCAGTTCTTC
>TRBD1|TRBJ2-7|TRBV15|-
CATSRDGLETGHAEQYF
TGTGCCACCAGCAGAGACGGGTTAGAGACAGGGCATGCCGAGCAGTACTTC
>-|TRBJ1-6|TRBV7-8|-
CASSLAPGSPLHF
TGTGCCAGCAGCTTAGCGCCGGGATCACCCCTCCACTTT
>TRBD1|TRBJ1-6|TRBV19|-
CASSTGQDNSPLHF
TGTGCCAGTAGTACGGGACAGGATAATTCACCCCTCCACTTT
>-|TRBJ1-1|TRBV2|few
CASGRDGDTEAFF
TGTGCCAGCGGCCGGGACGGGGACACTGAAGCTTTCTTT
>-|TRBJ2-5|TRBV7-6|few
CASSLDWSAGETQYF
TGTGCCAGCAGCTTAGACTGGTCAGCTGGGGAGACCCAGTACTTC
>-|TRBJ2-6|TRBV10-3|many
CAISDGSASGANVLTF
TGTGCCATCAGTGATGGGAGTGCCTCTGGGGCCAACGTCCTGACTTTC
>-|TRBJ2-7|TRBV30|few
CAWSVQGNEQYF
TGTGCCTGGAGTGTACAGGGAAACGAGCAGTACTTC
>-|TRBJ1-6|TRBV20-1|many
CSARGGGDSPLHF
TGCAGTGCTAGAGGGGGTGGGGATTCACCCCTCCACTTT
>-|TRBJ1-1|TRBV29-1|many
CSVRAAGIYTEAFF
TGCAGCGTCCGGGCGGCGGGAATCTACACTGAAGCTTTCTTT
>TRBD2|TRBJ2-3|TRBV24-1|-
CATSDALAGDADTQYF
TGTGCCACCAGTGATGCACTAGCGGGGGACGCAGATACGCAGTATTTT
>TRBD1|TRBJ2-7|TRBV25-1|-
CASSEAWTGGGEQYF
TGTGCCAGCAGTGAAGCTTGGACAGGGGGCGGCGAGCAGTACTTC
>TRBD2|TRBJ2-7|TRBV4-2|few
CASSQGSLAGSSYEQYF
TGTGCCAGCAGCCAAGGTTCTTTAGCGGGGTCCTCCTACGAGCAGTACTTC